The present entry profiles one TCR beta chain with its context. The sample originates from a study of T cells after yellow fever vaccination. TCRdb called the 5' RACE reads again in MiXCR, with one record for every CDR3 protein. The table records hundreds of thousands of distinct CDR3 sequences, roughly an eighth of them present only once. This CDR3 contains 14 residues. V dropped 4 bases and J dropped 1 base, with 7 bases sitting between them. Germline assignment: CDR1 MDHEN and CDR2 SYDVKM. The sequence came from a man aged 25 to 40 who received the YFV17D yellow fever vaccine. The V call is TRBV28, the J call TRBJ2-2; no clear D gene. Sequencing used PBMCs, obtained on the day of the yellow fever booster vaccination. CDR3 sequence reads: CASSSNKNTGELFF. In DNA, the CDR3 is TGTGCCAGCAGTTCCAATAAGAACACCGGGGAGCTGTTTTTT.